These 11 T cell receptor beta chains came from one sample sequenced in a study of cytomegalovirus exposure and HLA in healthy donors. Assay: immunoSEQ multiplex PCR; the TCRdb copy retains only in-frame clones and omits some. Found here are 210,000 or so clones, about 86% of them singletons; the top ten hold just under 3%. Sequencing was carried out using PBMCs. These receptors originate from a woman in her late teens or twenties in good health and CMV-seronegative.

This clone came up once. The rearrangement uses TRBV5-1 and TRBJ2-5; D is unclear. Trimming took off 7 bases at V and 0 bases at J, with 10 bases between the two ends. Germline loops: CDR1 SGHRS, CDR2 YFSETQ. The CDR3 totals 13 residues. CDR3 nucleotide sequence: TGCGCCAGCGGAACAGAGTACCAAGAGACCCAGTACTTC. It codes for CASGTEYQETQYF.

V and J are TRBV7-9 and TRBJ2-5; D is perhaps TRBD2 (5 bases). This CDR3 has 13 residues. Germline V gene sequence: CDR1 SEHNR, CDR2 FQNEAQ (reference sequence). Between the trimmed V and J ends, which lost 5 bases and 1 base, there was a span of 8 bases. In nucleotides, the CDR3 is TGTGCCAGCAGCGCCCGGGGCCAAGAGACCCAGTACTTC. This sequence encodes CASSARGQETQYF.

This clone was counted a few times. V usage is TRBV7-9 and J usage is TRBJ2-7, with 7 bases that match TRBD1. Trimming removed 4 bases from V and 6 bases from J; junction bases left unmatched: 9. Germline V gene lookup returns CDR1 SEHNR and CDR2 FQNEAQ (reference sequence). This CDR3 region has 14 residues. The CDR3 protein is CASSSGQTLGEQYF. In DNA form, the CDR3 reads TGTGCCAGCAGCTCGGGACAGACGCTGGGCGAGCAGTACTTC.

The chain joins TRBV28 to TRBJ2-7; 8 nucleotides match TRBD2. CDR3 length: 14 amino acids. Losses at the gene ends were 6 bases for V and 3 bases for J; bases not matched to a gene: 7. Germline V gene data show CDR1 as MDHEN and CDR2 as SYDVKM. CDR3 nucleotide sequence: TGTGCCAGCAGCCACAGACTAGCGCGCTACGAGCAGTACTTC. Translating it yields CASSHRLARYEQYF.

The gene calls are TRBV9 and TRBJ1-1, with D possibly being TRBD1 (6 bases). CDR1 and CDR2 (germline): SGDLS, YYNGEE. This CDR3 has 15 amino acids. The germline V and J ends were trimmed by 4 bases and 4 bases, with 17 bases remaining between them. CDR3 coding DNA: TGTGCCAGCAGCCCTCAAGGGAGGGGGTTCACTGAAGCTTTCTTT. As protein: CASSPQGRGFTEAFF.

The V gene is TRBV4-1, the J gene TRBJ2-3, with 10 bases lining up with TRBD2. V was pared by 0 bases and J by 3 bases, with 6 bases of the junction left unmatched. The CDR3 covers 17 residues. Germline lookup yields CDR1 MGHRA and CDR2 YSYEKL. The CDR3 sequence: CASSQEGPSGSTDTQYF. CDR3 nucleotides: TGCGCCAGCAGCCAAGAAGGTCCTAGCGGGAGTACAGATACGCAGTATTTT.

Here the CDR3 DNA reads TGTGCCAGCAGCCGTGGCCGGGAGTGGCTTAATGTGGGAGATACGCAGTATTTT. This translates into CASSRGREWLNVGDTQYF. The chain links TRBV27 to TRBJ2-3; possibly TRBD2 for D (6 bases). The CDR3 loop spans 18 amino acids. In germline, CDR1 is MNHEY, CDR2 SMNVEV (reference sequence). V was clipped by 6 bases and J by 5 bases, with 27 bases between them.

V and J are TRBV28 and TRBJ2-7; 15 bases align to TRBD2. V was clipped by 6 bases and J by 2 bases; unmatched bases: 20. This CDR3 has 21 amino acids. The germline gives CDR1 MDHEN, CDR2 SYDVKM. The CDR3 reads CASSPAGLAGGPEPATYEQYF. For the CDR3, the DNA is TGTGCCAGCAGCCCAGCGGGACTAGCGGGAGGTCCCGAACCCGCGACCTACGAGCAGTACTTC.

V is TRBV4-2 and J is TRBJ2-5; TRBD2 matches at 9 bases. The J segment lost 4 bases and the V segment lost 1 base, leaving 7 bases of the junction unmatched. The CDR3 totals 16 residues. Germline lookup yields CDR1 LGHNA and CDR2 YNFKEQ. The CDR3 sequence: CASSQGKLAGRETQYF. CDR3 nucleotides: TGTGCCAGCAGCCAAGGAAAGCTAGCGGGAAGAGAGACCCAGTACTTC.

V gene TRBV5-6 combines with J gene TRBJ2-5, with TRBD2 matching 11 bases. The CDR3 is 14 amino acids. The ends lost 0 bases at V and 9 bases at J; junction bases unmatched: 4. Germline V gene sequence: CDR1 SGHDT, CDR2 YYEEEE. CDR3 sequence reads: CASSLGLAGLSQYF. CDR3 DNA sequence: TGTGCCAGCAGCTTGGGACTAGCGGGATTGTCCCAGTACTTC. Combining the CDR3 with reference TRBV5-6 and TRBJ2-5 gives the whole variable domain DAGVTQSPTHLIKTRGQQVTLRCSPKSGHDTVSWYQQALGQGPQFIFQYYEEEERQRGNFPDRFSGHQFPNYSSELNVNALLLGDSALYLCASSLGLAGLSQYFGPGTRLLVL.

The chain carries TRBV5-6 and TRBJ2-7; 9 positions match TRBD1. The CDR3 extends over 14 amino acids. Germline trimming cut 2 bases from V and 3 bases from J; bases unmatched to any gene: 3. CDR1 is SGHDT and CDR2 is YYEEEE in the germline V gene. The CDR3 bases are TGTGCCAGCAGCTTAGGGGACAGGGACTACGAGCAGTACTTC. Translation: CASSLGDRDYEQYF. The variable domain in full, with the rest retrieved from reference TRBV5-6 and TRBJ2-7, is DAGVTQSPTHLIKTRGQQVTLRCSPKSGHDTVSWYQQALGQGPQFIFQYYEEEERQRGNFPDRFSGHQFPNYSSELNVNALLLGDSALYLCASSLGDRDYEQYFGPGTRLTVT.